The T cell receptor beta chain described here comes from a study of memory CD4+ T cells and cytomegalovirus serostatus. Overall study findings and caveats: Of under 200 reported CMV TCRbeta sequences, around 63 were found in memory CD4+ repertoires.

CDR3 size: 13 residues. Germline V gives CDR1 ENHRY, CDR2 SYGVKD. V was shortened by 8 bases and J by 8 bases, with 18 bases between the two germline ends. Note on this clone: Its cognate antigen is unknown.

The table came from immunoSEQ multiplex PCR; TCRdb's copy has only in-frame clones and leaves some out. In the table there are about 57,000 clones, 70% to 85% of which are singletons. Single viable CD3+CD4+CD8-CD45RO+ cells were sorted as the memory CD4+ T cells. The TCR was taken from an adult in good health and CMV-seronegative. Material for sequencing was memory CD4+ T cells from blood. V is TRBV10-3 and J is TRBJ1-1; D uncertain. The CDR3 nucleotides are TGTGCCATCCGGTCCGTACCGCTCAACGAAGCTTTCTTT. It specifies CAIRSVPLNEAFF.